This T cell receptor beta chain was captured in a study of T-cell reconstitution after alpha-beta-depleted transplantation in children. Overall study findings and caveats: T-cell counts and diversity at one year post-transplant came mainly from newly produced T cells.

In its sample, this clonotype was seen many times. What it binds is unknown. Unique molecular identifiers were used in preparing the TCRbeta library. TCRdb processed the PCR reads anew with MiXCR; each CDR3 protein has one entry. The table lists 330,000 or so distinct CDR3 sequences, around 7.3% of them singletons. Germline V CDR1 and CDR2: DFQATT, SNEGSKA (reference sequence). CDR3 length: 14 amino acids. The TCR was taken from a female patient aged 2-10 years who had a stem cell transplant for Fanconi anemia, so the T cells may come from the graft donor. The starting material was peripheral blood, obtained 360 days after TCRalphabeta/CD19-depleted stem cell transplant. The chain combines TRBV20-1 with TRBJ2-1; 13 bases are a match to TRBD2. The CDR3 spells CSTLGLAGSNEQFF. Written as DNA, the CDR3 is TGCAGCACCCTGGGACTAGCGGGAAGCAATGAGCAGTTCTTC.